This T cell receptor (beta chain) was recovered during a study of blood T cell repertoires in COVID-19. As for the study in general: Spain, Italy and the United States supplied samples that represented acute and convalescent COVID-19. The analysed material was cDNA or gDNA that came from T cells, B-cell-depleted T cells, or PBMCs.

The germline gives CDR1 SGHTA, CDR2 FQGNSA. The V end lost 1 base, the J end lost 4 bases, and 7 bases lay between the germline ends. The CDR3 contains 13 residues. As regards this clone: The same CDR3 can be traced to other DNA sequences in this sample.

Source study methods: Amplification of reference gene primers provided the estimated nucleated cell counts. Method: immunoSEQ multiplex PCR; TCRdb's copy keeps in-frame clones and lacks some. The V and J calls and the clone size are those of that table, but D and trimming were determined from the DNA. Of 150,000 to 200,000 clones listed, about 80% were seen once; the top ten hold around 6.9%. This TCR derives from a human donor with acute or convalescent COVID-19. The donor label of this sample is uncertain. The chain joins TRBV7-2 to TRBJ2-5; no firm D call. Material for sequencing was peripheral blood. CDR3 bases: TGTGCCAGCAGCTTAGAGAGGAGAGAGACCCAGTACTTC. It translates to CASSLERRETQYF.